This passage covers 2 T cell receptor beta chains from one sample sequenced in a study of long-term antiretroviral therapy in people with HIV. With survey level as its setting, the immunoSEQ assay was v3.0. The data were produced by immunoSEQ multiplex PCR, yet TCRdb's version contains in-frame clones alone and is incomplete. The table records 9,500 or so clones, 60% to 85% of them present only once. Sequencing was performed on unsorted PBMCs, taken 1.8 years before starting antiretroviral therapy. These receptors originate from a man in his forties with HIV.

V usage is TRBV7-7 and J usage is TRBJ2-6, with 10 positions matching TRBD1. The length of the CDR3 is 18 residues. Germline V gene data show CDR1 as SSHAT and CDR2 as FNYEAQ (reference sequence). Trimming at V came to 5 bases and at J to 0 bases, leaving 7 bases not matched to a gene. This CDR3 reads CASSPGTGAHSGANVLTF. Written as DNA, the CDR3 is TGTGCCAGCAGCCCCGGGACAGGGGCCCACTCTGGGGCCAACGTCCTGACTTTC. Based on the CDR3 plus reference TRBV7-7 and TRBJ2-6, the full variable domain is GAGVSQSPRYKVTKRGQDVTLRCDPISSHATLYWYQQALGQGPEFLTYFNYEAQPDKSGLPSDRFSAERPEGSISTLTIQRTEQRDSAMYRCASSPGTGAHSGANVLTFGAGSRLTVL.

The chain recombines TRBV27 with TRBJ2-4, with TRBD1 identical over 9 bases. This CDR3 has 18 residues. The V and J ends lost 7 bases and 0 bases, in that order; junction bases with no gene match: 13. Germline V CDR1 and CDR2: MNHEY, SMNVEV (reference sequence). CDR3 protein: CASISRDRAFIAKNIQYF. The CDR3 DNA reads TGTGCCAGCATATCCCGGGACAGGGCTTTTATAGCCAAAAACATTCAGTACTTC.